The 32 T cell receptor beta chains below all came from one sample that was sequenced in a study of blood T cell repertoires in COVID-19. Libraries were prepared by immunoSEQ multiplex PCR; TCRdb keeps only in-frame clonotypes and omits some of them. The sample records under 250,000 clones, approximately 91% being singletons. The source material was peripheral blood. All receptors come from a man under 40 with COVID-19, enrolled during active disease.

The V call is TRBV19, the J call TRBJ1-4, with 7 bases identical to TRBD1. CDR3 length equals 14 residues. J gave up 8 bases and V 5 bases, and 8 bases lay outside the gene matches. Germline V gene sequence: CDR1 LNHDA, CDR2 SQIVND (reference sequence). The CDR3 nucleotides read TGTGCCAGTAGTGGGGACAGCATCCTCGAAAAACTGTTTTTT. It specifies CASSGDSILEKLFF.

The rearrangement joins TRBV18 to TRBJ1-2, with D tentatively TRBD1 (5 bases). In germline, CDR1 is KGHSH, CDR2 LQKENI. V gave up 5 bases and J gave up 7 bases, with 14 bases separating them. This CDR3 spans 13 amino acids. CDR3 DNA sequence: TGTGCCAGCTCAGACCGGCCCGGGGGTGGCTACACCTTC. Amino acids: CASSDRPGGGYTF.

The gene calls are TRBV6-5 and TRBJ1-2; a weak D match, TRBD1 (5 bases). The ends were cut back, 6 bases at V and 0 bases at J, with 14 bases in the middle. There are 15 residues in the CDR3. Germline V lookup: CDR1 MNHEY, CDR2 SVGAGI. The CDR3 region has the DNA TGTGCCAGCAGCAACCCCCAGGGCCCTAACTATGGCTACACCTTC. Translation gives CASSNPQGPNYGYTF.

The V gene is TRBV14, the J gene TRBJ2-7; D remains unclear. The CDR3 has 14 amino acids. Trimming cost V 1 base and J 3 bases, with 10 bases left between them. CDR1 SGHDN and CDR2 FVKESK come from the germline V gene. CDR3 protein: CASSQGWRSYEQYF. CDR3 sequence (DNA): TGTGCCAGCAGCCAAGGGTGGCGGAGCTACGAGCAGTACTTC.

V and J are TRBV3-1 (or the pseudogene TRBV3-2) and TRBJ2-6; 7 positions agree with TRBD1. Germline V lookup: CDR1 LGHDT, CDR2 YNNKEL (reference sequence). V lost 4 bases, J lost 0 bases, and 6 bases stayed unmatched. The CDR3 has 17 amino acids. The CDR3 spells CASSLSTGSSGANVLTF. For the CDR3, the DNA is TGTGCCAGCAGCCTCTCGACAGGGAGCTCTGGGGCCAACGTCCTGACTTTC.

The chain carries TRBV28 and TRBJ2-1; a weak D match, TRBD2 (6 bases). V was cut by 6 bases and J by 6 bases, with 9 bases left in between. There are 12 residues in the CDR3. CDR1 and CDR2 (germline): MDHEN, SYDVKM. CDR3 sequence: CASRLGGNEQFF. The CDR3 region has the DNA TGTGCCAGCAGACTGGGGGGCAATGAGCAGTTCTTC.

V gene TRBV7-9 combines with J gene TRBJ2-7; a possible D gene is TRBD1 (6 bases). The CDR3 is made up of 14 amino acids. CDR1 and CDR2 from the germline V gene are SEHNR and FQNEAQ (reference sequence). The V end lost 5 bases, the J end lost 7 bases, and 18 bases lay between the germline ends. In DNA form, the CDR3 reads TGTGCCAGCAGCACCCGACAGGTTCAGGAAGAGCAGTACTTC. Translation gives CASSTRQVQEEQYF.

CDR3 sequence (DNA): TGTGCCAGCAGCAACAGGGGGGCTGGCTACACCTTC. Protein product: CASSNRGAGYTF. The V call is TRBV12-3 or TRBV12-4, the J call TRBJ1-2, with 8 bases aligning to TRBD1. The ends lost 6 bases at V and 7 bases at J; junction bases unmatched: 4. The CDR3 is 12 residues long.

The genes are TRBV19 and TRBJ1-5; tentative D call: TRBD1 (5 bases). Germline V gene sequence: CDR1 LNHDA, CDR2 SQIVND (reference sequence). This CDR3 has 17 residues. V shed 0 bases and J shed 0 bases, with 12 bases lying between them. The CDR3 bases are TGTGCCAGTAGTATAGATCTATTGGGGGGTAGCAATCAGCCCCAGCATTTT. The encoded protein is CASSIDLLGGSNQPQHF.

The genes are TRBV3-1 (or the pseudogene TRBV3-2) and TRBJ1-1; possible D gene TRBD1, 5 bases. CDR1 and CDR2 (germline): LGHDT, YNNKEL (reference sequence). The CDR3 is made up of 16 amino acids. V was trimmed by 0 bases and J by 2 bases, leaving 13 bases between them. The CDR3 reads CASSQDLPGGNTEAFF. CDR3 sequence (DNA): TGTGCCAGCAGCCAAGATCTGCCCGGGGGAAACACTGAAGCTTTCTTT.

The chain has TRBV11-2 and TRBJ1-2, with 8 bases fitting TRBD1. The CDR3 is made up of 15 amino acids. Germline CDR1 SGHAT, CDR2 FQNNGV. Trimming cost V 5 bases and J 2 bases; bases outside gene matches: 7. The DNA for the CDR3 is TGTGCCAGCAGCCCAGAAGGACAGGGAAACTATGGCTACACCTTC. This translates into CASSPEGQGNYGYTF.

V gene TRBV11-3 combines with J gene TRBJ2-3; the D gene is possibly TRBD2 (5 bases). CDR1 and CDR2 from the germline V gene are SGHNT and YENEEA. The CDR3 spans 14 residues. V dropped 1 base and J dropped 6 bases, with 11 bases sitting between them. CDR3 region: CASSLGRGTDTQYF. The CDR3 DNA reads as TGTGCCAGCAGCTTAGGTCGGGGTACCGATACGCAGTATTTT.

V gene TRBV7-3 combines with J gene TRBJ1-3; 7 positions agree with TRBD1. Germline assignment: CDR1 SGHTA and CDR2 FQGTGA. The CDR3 consists of 16 residues. V gave up 5 bases and J gave up 0 bases; unmatched junction bases: 7. CDR3 amino acids: CASSPSGQNSGNTIYF. CDR3 nucleotide sequence: TGTGCCAGCAGCCCCTCGGGACAGAACTCTGGAAACACCATATATTTT.

This clone has a handful of counts. The rearrangement uses TRBV27 and TRBJ2-3; the match to TRBD2 covers 7 bases. The CDR3 is made up of 15 amino acids. After removal of 6 bases from V and 2 bases from J, the junction contained 8 bases not matched to a gene. Germline CDR1 reads MNHEY; CDR2 reads SMNVEV (reference sequence). This CDR3 is CASRHGTINTDTQYF. The CDR3 nucleotides are TGTGCCAGCAGGCACGGGACTATAAACACAGATACGCAGTATTTT.

J is TRBJ2-2 and V is TRBV6-1, with TRBD1 matching 10 bases. Germline CDR1 and CDR2: MNHNS and SASEGT. The CDR3 runs 16 residues. V lost 2 bases and J lost 4; bases outside the gene matches: 4. The CDR3 loop reads CASSERGDRGTGELFF. For the CDR3, the DNA is TGTGCCAGCAGTGAAAGGGGGGACAGGGGCACCGGGGAGCTGTTTTTT.

The chain combines TRBV30 with TRBJ1-3; D gene ambiguous. CDR1 is GTSNPN and CDR2 is SVGIG in the germline V gene (reference sequence). The CDR3 has 13 residues. V was pared by 5 bases and J by 0 bases, with 8 bases between. CDR3 sequence reads: CAWGTYSGNTIYF. CDR3 DNA sequence: TGTGCCTGGGGCACTTACTCTGGAAACACCATATATTTT.

The rearrangement joins TRBV3-1 (or the pseudogene TRBV3-2) to TRBJ1-1; possibly TRBD1 for D (6 bases). Trimming shortened V by 4 bases and J by 5 bases, and 14 bases separated the two germline ends. This CDR3 has 14 amino acids. Germline-derived CDR1 and CDR2 are LGHDT and YNNKEL (reference sequence). CDR3 sequence reads: CASSRNARGTEAFF. CDR3 bases: TGTGCCAGCAGCCGCAATGCCAGGGGTACTGAAGCTTTCTTT.

The V call is TRBV7-3, the J call TRBJ2-2, with D perhaps matching TRBD2 (7 bases). CDR1 and CDR2 from the germline V gene are SGHTA and FQGTGA. This CDR3 has 16 amino acids. The V and J ends lost 5 bases and 3 bases respectively, with 16 bases between them. In nucleotides, the CDR3 is TGTGCCAGCAGCACCCCGGGGGGCCCTTACACCGGGGAGCTGTTTTTT. It specifies CASSTPGGPYTGELFF.

This clone was picked up one time. V gene TRBV5-1 combines with J gene TRBJ2-7; D unresolved. Germline V gene sequence: CDR1 SGHRS, CDR2 YFSETQ. The CDR3 is 14 amino acids. V was clipped by 1 base and J by 0 bases, with 8 bases between them. Written as DNA, the CDR3 is TGCGCCAGCAGCTTGTTGGCAGGCTCCTACGAGCAGTACTTC. This gives the protein CASSLLAGSYEQYF.

V gene TRBV11-3 combines with J gene TRBJ2-1; D perhaps matches TRBD2 (6 bases). V was pared by 0 bases and J by 3 bases, with 12 bases between. This CDR3 comprises 16 residues. Per the germline V gene, CDR1 is SGHNT and CDR2 is YENEEA. As DNA, the CDR3 is TGTGCCAGCAGCTTAGAGGGGCGGGGATACTACAATGAGCAGTTCTTC. This translates into CASSLEGRGYYNEQFF.

The chain's CDR3 is CSAATGNTEAFF. The CDR3 bases are TGCAGCGCCGCGACAGGGAACACTGAAGCTTTCTTT. J is TRBJ1-1 and V is TRBV29-1; a possible D gene is TRBD1 (6 bases). This CDR3 spans 12 amino acids. V dropped 7 bases and J dropped 1 base, with 10 bases sitting between them. CDR1 and CDR2 (germline): SQVTM, ANQGSEA.

J is TRBJ1-2 and V is TRBV6-4; D not resolved. Deletions cut 0 bases from V and 3 bases from J, with 11 bases between. Germline values: CDR1 MRHNA, CDR2 SNTAGT. The CDR3 length is 15 residues. The CDR3 here is CASSDSSGKHYGYTF. The DNA for the CDR3 is TGTGCCAGCAGTGACTCGTCAGGCAAACACTATGGCTACACCTTC.

This clone has only a few counts. V is TRBV12-3 or TRBV12-4 and J is TRBJ2-7; the match to TRBD1 covers 8 bases. The CDR3 is 13 amino acids. V was pared by 5 bases and J by 5 bases, with 5 bases of the junction left unmatched. CDR3 bases: TGTGCCAGCAGTCGGACAGGGATCGACGAGCAGTACTTC. Its translation is CASSRTGIDEQYF.

This clone was counted once. V usage is TRBV6-5 and J usage is TRBJ1-6, with 9 nucleotides matching TRBD1. Germline V gene data show CDR1 as MNHEY and CDR2 as SVGAGI. The CDR3 contains 13 residues. The V and J ends lost 8 bases and 10 bases, in that order; junction bases with no gene match: 6. As DNA, the CDR3 is TGTGCCAGCGGACAGGGGTTGGTGTCACCCCTCCACTTT. This gives the protein CASGQGLVSPLHF.

The chain joins TRBV6-1 to TRBJ1-2, with D possibly TRBD1 on 5 matching bases. The length of the CDR3 is 14 residues. V was shortened by 2 bases and J by 7 bases, with 14 bases between the two germline ends. Germline CDR1 is MNHNS and CDR2 is SASEGT. CDR3 sequence reads: CASSESGTSRGYTF. CDR3 coding DNA: TGTGCCAGCAGTGAATCGGGGACTAGCCGTGGCTACACCTTC.

The V call is TRBV6-5, the J call TRBJ1-1; 10 bases are shared with TRBD1. The CDR3 totals 15 residues. Germline V gives CDR1 MNHEY, CDR2 SVGAGI. V was clipped by 6 bases and J by 0 bases; unmatched bases: 4. The CDR3 reads CASRSTGGVNTEAFF. DNA of the CDR3: TGTGCCAGCAGGTCGACAGGGGGCGTGAACACTGAAGCTTTCTTT.

CDR3 region: CASSEGAGYNSPLHF. The CDR3 region has the DNA TGTGCCAGCAGTGAGGGGGCAGGCTATAATTCACCCCTCCACTTT. The rearrangement uses TRBV2 and TRBJ1-6; D perhaps matches TRBD1 (6 bases). Germline CDR1 is SNHLY and CDR2 is FYNNEI. This CDR3 is built from 15 residues. Between the trimmed V and J ends, which lost 3 bases and 3 bases, there was a span of 9 bases.

The V and J genes are TRBV9 and TRBJ2-7; 8 nucleotides line up with TRBD1. Per the germline V gene, CDR1 is SGDLS and CDR2 is YYNGEE. This CDR3 comprises 13 residues. The V and J ends lost 2 bases and 5 bases, in that order; junction bases with no gene match: 3. Here the CDR3 reads CASSVRDRNEQYF. The CDR3 DNA reads TGTGCCAGCAGCGTCAGGGACAGGAACGAGCAGTACTTC.

The V call is TRBV20-1, the J call TRBJ2-5; D uncertain. V lost 3 bases and J 1 base, leaving 9 bases between the germline ends. Germline CDR1 DFQATT, CDR2 SNEGSKA (reference sequence). This CDR3 contains 13 residues. The CDR3 sequence: CSASRYSQETQYF. DNA for the CDR3: TGCAGTGCTAGTAGGTACAGCCAAGAGACCCAGTACTTC.

V usage is TRBV5-1 and J usage is TRBJ2-5; TRBD1 might be the D (6 bases). From germline, CDR1 is SGHRS and CDR2 YFSETQ. CDR3 size: 14 residues. V was shortened by 5 bases and J by 5 bases, with 16 bases between the two germline ends. The CDR3 loop is CASRNREARETQYF. The CDR3 DNA follows: TGCGCCAGCAGGAACAGGGAAGCCCGGGAGACCCAGTACTTC.

The V call is TRBV7-9, the J call TRBJ1-2; 8 bases match TRBD1. V trimming: 5 bases; J trimming: 4 bases; junction bases outside the gene matches: 18. The V gene's germline CDR1 is SEHNR and CDR2 FQNEAQ (reference sequence). This CDR3 has 18 residues. The CDR3 loop reads CASSHIPRRQGLSYGYTF. DNA for the CDR3: TGTGCCAGCAGCCACATCCCCAGACGACAGGGGCTAAGCTATGGCTACACCTTC.

The chain couples TRBV4-1 to TRBJ2-2, with D maybe TRBD1 (5 bases). Trimming removed 0 bases at V and 7 bases at J, with 15 bases between. Germline assignment: CDR1 MGHRA and CDR2 YSYEKL. There are 16 residues in the CDR3. CDR3 DNA sequence: TGCGCCAGCAGCCAAGATTTTCCAGGGCCGGACGGGGAGCTGTTTTTT. Translating it yields CASSQDFPGPDGELFF.